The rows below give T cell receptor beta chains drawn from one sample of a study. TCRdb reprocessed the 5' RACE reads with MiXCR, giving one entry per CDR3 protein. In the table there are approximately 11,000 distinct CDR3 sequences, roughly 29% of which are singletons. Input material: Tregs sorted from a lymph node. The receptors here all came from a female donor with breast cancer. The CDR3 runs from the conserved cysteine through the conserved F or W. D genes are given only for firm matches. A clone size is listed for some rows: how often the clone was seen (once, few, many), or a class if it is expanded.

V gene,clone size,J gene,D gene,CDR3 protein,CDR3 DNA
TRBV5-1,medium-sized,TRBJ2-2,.,CASSITGELFF,TGCGCCAGCAGCATCACCGGGGAGCTGTTTTTT
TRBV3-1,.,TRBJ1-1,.,CTSSQGNRDHEAFF,TGTACCAGCAGCCAAGGGAACCGGGACCATGAAGCTTTCTTT
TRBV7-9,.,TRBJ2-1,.,CASSPSDGWADLFF,TGTGCCAGCAGCCCCTCGGACGGGTGGGCCGATCTTTTCTTC
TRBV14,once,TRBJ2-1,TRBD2,CASSPPWGAGGPYDEQFF,TGTGCCAGCAGCCCCCCGTGGGGAGCGGGAGGGCCTTACGATGAGCAGTTCTTC
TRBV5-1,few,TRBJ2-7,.,CASSAAGSSYEQYF,TGCGCCAGCAGCGCAGCGGGCTCCTCCTACGAGCAGTACTTC
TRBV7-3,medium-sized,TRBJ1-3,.,CASSPGQRGTFSGNTIYF,TGTGCCAGCAGCCCCGGACAGAGGGGGACATTCTCTGGAAACACCATATATTTT
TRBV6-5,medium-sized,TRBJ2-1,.,CASRTQRDPSYNEQFF,TGTGCCAGCAGAACCCAGAGGGACCCCTCCTACAATGAGCAGTTCTTC
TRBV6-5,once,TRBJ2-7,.,CASSKTGTTSYEQYF,TGTGCCAGCAGTAAAACCGGGACGACCTCCTACGAGCAGTACTTC
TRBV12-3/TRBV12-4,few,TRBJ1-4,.,CASRPPGEEKLFF,TGTGCCAGCAGACCTCCAGGGGAGGAAAAACTGTTTTTT
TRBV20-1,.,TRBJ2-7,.,CSARDPQRSSYEQYF,TGCAGTGCTAGAGATCCCCAGCGGAGCTCCTACGAGCAGTACTTC
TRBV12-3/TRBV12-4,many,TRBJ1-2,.,CASSLVGNYGYTF,TGTGCCAGCAGTTTGGTAGGGAACTATGGCTACACCTTC
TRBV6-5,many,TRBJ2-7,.,CASSYENSYEQYF,TGTGCCAGCAGTTACGAAAATTCCTACGAGCAGTACTTC
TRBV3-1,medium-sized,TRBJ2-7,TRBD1,CASSPRDRGHRVEQYF,TGTGCCAGCAGCCCCCGGGACAGGGGGCATCGGGTCGAGCAGTACTTC
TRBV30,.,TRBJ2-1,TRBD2,CAWSTPSGILRDNEQFF,TGTGCCTGGAGTACCCCTAGCGGGATTTTGAGAGACAATGAGCAGTTCTTC
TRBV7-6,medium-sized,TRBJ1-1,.,CASSPGGAGPGTEAFF,TGTGCCAGCAGCCCCGGTGGGGCGGGGCCGGGAACTGAAGCTTTCTTT
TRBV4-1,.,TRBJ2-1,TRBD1,CASSQGVAGGYEEQFF,TGCGCCAGCAGCCAAGGGGTGGCAGGGGGCTACGAAGAGCAGTTCTTC
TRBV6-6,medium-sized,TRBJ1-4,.,CATIKGLRGTEKLFF,TGTGCCACCATAAAAGGGCTACGGGGGACGGAAAAACTGTTTTTT
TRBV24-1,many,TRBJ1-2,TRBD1,CATSDFGQGLGGYTF,TGTGCCACCAGTGACTTCGGACAGGGACTAGGTGGCTACACCTTC
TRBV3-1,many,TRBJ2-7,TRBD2,CASSPREGPYEQYF,TGTGCCAGCAGCCCAAGGGAGGGCCCCTACGAGCAGTACTTC
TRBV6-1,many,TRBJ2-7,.,CASSETVYEQYF,TGTGCCAGCAGTGAAACGGTTTACGAGCAGTACTTC
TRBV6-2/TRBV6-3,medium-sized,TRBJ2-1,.,CASSDNEQFF,TGTGCCAGCAGCGACAATGAGCAGTTCTTC
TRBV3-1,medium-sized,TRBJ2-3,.,CASSQDVSLDTQYF,TGTGCCAGCAGCCAAGATGTTTCTTTGGATACGCAGTATTTT
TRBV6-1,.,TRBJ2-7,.,CASSTSGMGEPSYEQYF,TGTGCCAGCAGTACCTCAGGGATGGGGGAGCCCTCCTACGAGCAGTACTTC
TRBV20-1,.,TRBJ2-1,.,CSAVQTEQFF,TGCAGTGCTGTACAAACTGAGCAGTTCTTC
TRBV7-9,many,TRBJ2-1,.,CASSYRASDEQFF,TGTGCCAGCAGTTATCGGGCCAGTGATGAGCAGTTCTTC
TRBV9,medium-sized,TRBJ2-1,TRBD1,CASTLTGSAGGDEQFF,TGTGCCAGCACCCTTACAGGGAGTGCAGGGGGCGATGAGCAGTTCTTC
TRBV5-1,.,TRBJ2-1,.,CASSLPSARNEQFF,TGCGCCAGCAGCTTGCCCTCCGCCCGCAATGAGCAGTTCTTC
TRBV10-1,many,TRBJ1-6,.,CASSENRDSPLHF,TGCGCCAGCAGTGAAAATCGGGATTCACCCCTCCACTTT
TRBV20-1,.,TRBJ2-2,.,CSAWRVGSTGDLFF,TGCAGTGCGTGGCGGGTAGGGAGCACCGGGGACCTGTTTTTT
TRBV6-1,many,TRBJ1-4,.,CASSEGDTNLEKLFF,TGTGCCAGCAGTGAAGGGGACACCAATCTTGAAAAACTGTTTTTT
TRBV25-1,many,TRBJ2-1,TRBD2,CASSDASGRAYNEQFF,TGTGCCAGCAGTGATGCTAGCGGGAGGGCCTACAATGAGCAGTTCTTC
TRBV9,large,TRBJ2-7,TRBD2,CASSGGASGAYEQYF,TGTGCCAGCAGCGGAGGGGCTAGCGGGGCCTACGAGCAGTACTTC